Below, 31 T cell receptor beta chains from the same sample are listed, as sequenced in a study of CD8+ T cells in alopecia areata. Treatment here: oral pan-JAK inhibitor, 5-10 mg twice daily. It was cDNA, reverse transcribed from extracted RNA, that served as the sequencing template. Data came from immunoSEQ multiplex PCR; TCRdb stores just in-frame clones and leaves some out. Among around 190,000 clones listed, about three fifths were seen once. Specimen: CD4+ T cells sorted from blood, collected at week 4, from a patient treated with tofacitinib. Source of these receptors: a human donor with alopecia areata.

The chain recombines TRBV27 with TRBJ1-2; D uncertain. V was shortened by 5 bases and J by 0 bases, with 13 bases between the two germline ends. CDR1 MNHEY and CDR2 SMNVEV come from the germline V gene (reference sequence). This CDR3 comprises 15 residues. The CDR3: CASSPHGGSNYGYTF. The DNA of the CDR3 is TGTGCCAGCAGTCCTCACGGAGGTTCTAACTATGGCTACACCTTC.

J is TRBJ1-5 and V is TRBV30; 9 bases fit TRBD1. Trimming took 2 bases from V and 3 from J; bases not matched to a gene: 8. Germline CDR1 reads GTSNPN; CDR2 reads SVGIG (reference sequence). This CDR3 has 16 amino acids. The chain's CDR3 is CAWSRGTGLSNQPQHF. CDR3 coding DNA: TGTGCCTGGAGTCGAGGGACAGGGCTTTCCAATCAGCCCCAGCATTTT.

This chain links TRBV7-8 with TRBJ1-3; D is unresolved. CDR1 SGHVS and CDR2 FQNEAQ come from the germline V gene. V was pared by 6 bases and J by 0 bases, with 9 bases between. This CDR3 has 14 amino acids. The CDR3 is CASSLQNSGNTIYF. The DNA for the CDR3 is TGTGCCAGCAGTCTACAGAACTCTGGAAACACCATATATTTT.

V usage is TRBV5-1 and J usage is TRBJ2-5; unclear D gene. CDR1 is SGHRS and CDR2 is YFSETQ in the germline V gene. The CDR3 consists of 14 residues. V lost 2 bases to trimming and J lost 5 bases, with 13 bases between them. CDR3 sequence reads: CASSLGDGFETQYF. The CDR3 region has the DNA TGCGCCAGCAGCTTAGGTGATGGCTTCGAGACCCAGTACTTC.

V and J are TRBV10-3 and TRBJ2-1, with D possibly being TRBD1 (6 bases). CDR3 length: 15 amino acids. Trimming left V 6 bases short and J 0 bases short, with 12 bases between. Germline V CDR1 and CDR2: ENHRY, SYGVKD. In nucleotides, the CDR3 is TGTGCCATCAGCCGGGACACCCGCTCCTACAATGAGCAGTTCTTC. This codes for CAISRDTRSYNEQFF.

This chain connects TRBV5-1 to TRBJ1-1, with TRBD1 matching 8 bases. V shed 5 bases, J shed 1 base, and the junction held 7 bases outside the gene matches. The length of the CDR3 is 15 residues. CDR1 is SGHRS and CDR2 is YFSETQ in the germline V gene. The chain's CDR3 is CASSLRQGKNTEAFF. CDR3 bases: TGCGCCAGCAGTTTGAGACAGGGGAAGAACACTGAAGCTTTCTTT.

The V gene is TRBV29-1, the J gene TRBJ1-1; TRBD1 is a possible D gene (5 bases). The germline V gene has CDR1 SQVTM and CDR2 ANQGSEA. This CDR3 contains 14 residues. Trimming left V 7 bases short and J 3 bases short, with 18 bases between. This CDR3 is CSARTSGLHTEAFF. The CDR3 DNA is TGCAGCGCCAGGACAAGCGGGCTGCACACTGAAGCTTTCTTT.

Notes on this clone: Additional DNA sequences in this sample encode the identical CDR3. The rearrangement uses TRBV7-2 and TRBJ2-5; D call uncertain. The germline gives CDR1 SGHTA, CDR2 FQGNSA. The germline V and J ends were trimmed by 4 bases and 2 bases, with 2 bases remaining between them. CDR3 length: 11 amino acids. The CDR3 nucleotides read TGTGCCAGCAGCTCGCAAGAGACCCAGTACTTC. Amino acids: CASSSQETQYF.

This rearrangement joins TRBV6-5 to TRBJ1-1, with 7 bases fitting TRBD1. Trimming removed 5 bases from V and 5 bases from J; junction bases left unmatched: 8. The length of the CDR3 is 14 residues. The germline V gene has CDR1 MNHEY and CDR2 SVGAGI. The CDR3 region is CASSRQGGRTEAFF. The CDR3 bases are TGTGCCAGCAGTAGACAGGGTGGACGAACTGAAGCTTTCTTT.

A note on this clone: The junction departs from germline at one end; a sequencing error may be responsible. The chain has TRBV30 and TRBJ2-5; D may be TRBD1 or TRBD2 (6 bases each). CDR1 and CDR2 from the germline V gene are GTSNPN and SVGIG (reference sequence). The CDR3 has 13 amino acids. DNA of the CDR3: TGTGCCTGGAGCCTCGGGGGACAAGAGGCCCAGTACTTC. It yields the protein CAWSLGGQEAQYF.

The chain is built from TRBV15 and TRBJ2-2; no reliable D call. V gave up 1 base and J gave up 0 bases, with 6 bases separating them. CDR1 and CDR2 (germline): LNHNV, YYDKDF (reference sequence). The CDR3 is 15 residues long. In DNA form, the CDR3 reads TGTGCCACCAGCAGAGTTATATCGAACACCGGGGAGCTGTTTTTT. Protein sequence: CATSRVISNTGELFF. Combining the CDR3 with reference TRBV15 and TRBJ2-2 gives the whole variable domain DAMVIQNPRYQVTQFGKPVTLSCSQTLNHNVMYWYQQKSSQAPKLLFHYYDKDFNNEADTPDNFQSRRPNTSFCFLDIRSPGLGDTAMYLCATSRVISNTGELFFGEGSRLTVL.

The rearrangement joins TRBV6-5 to TRBJ1-1; D is uncertain. Germline CDR1 is MNHEY and CDR2 is SVGAGI. This CDR3 is 12 amino acids long. V lost 0 bases to trimming and J lost 9 bases, with 8 bases between them. The CDR3 reads CASSYSGGKAFF. The CDR3 nucleotides read TGTGCCAGCAGTTACTCCGGCGGCAAAGCTTTCTTT.

The chain uses TRBV27 and TRBJ2-5; D gene uncertain. Trimming shortened V by 6 bases and J by 1 base, and 15 bases separated the two germline ends. The CDR3 consists of 15 residues. Per the germline V gene, CDR1 is MNHEY and CDR2 is SMNVEV (reference sequence). The CDR3 nucleotides are TGTGCCAGCAGCATTAGGCGTGGGCCCCAAGAGACCCAGTACTTC. This codes for CASSIRRGPQETQYF.

V is TRBV9 and J is TRBJ2-3; D ambiguous. Germline values: CDR1 SGDLS, CDR2 YYNGEE. CDR3 size: 16 residues. Trimming removed 4 bases from V and 2 bases from J, with 17 bases in between. The CDR3 DNA is TGTGCCAGCAGCCCTGGCCCAGCCACATACACAGATACGCAGTATTTT. It translates to CASSPGPATYTDTQYF.

This chain connects TRBV6-1 to TRBJ1-5; 11 bases are shared with TRBD1. CDR1 is MNHNS and CDR2 is SASEGT in the germline V gene. V lost 6 bases to trimming and J lost 6 bases; unmatched junction nucleotides: 4. The CDR3 contains 14 residues. CDR3 region: CASSGQGAGQPQHF. CDR3 in DNA: TGTGCCAGCAGCGGACAGGGGGCGGGTCAGCCCCAGCATTTT.

This sequence joins TRBV29-1 and TRBJ2-5, with 11 bases identical to TRBD2. Germline loops: CDR1 SQVTM, CDR2 ANQGSEA. The CDR3 has 13 amino acids. V lost 4 bases to trimming and J lost 4 bases; unmatched junction nucleotides: 2. The CDR3 protein is CSVATSGGETQYF. CDR3 nucleotides: TGCAGCGTTGCCACTAGCGGGGGAGAGACCCAGTACTTC.

This chain uses TRBV19 with TRBJ1-5, with no clear D. The CDR3 is 11 amino acids. The germline V gene encodes CDR1 LNHDA and CDR2 SQIVND (reference sequence). Trimming cost V 5 bases and J 9 bases, with 8 bases left between them. CDR3 loop: CASSAGRPQHF. CDR3 bases: TGTGCCAGTAGTGCGGGAAGGCCCCAGCATTTT.

This clone was observed once. The chain links TRBV4-2 to TRBJ1-2; perhaps TRBD1 as D (5 bases). CDR1 and CDR2 (germline): LGHNA, YNFKEQ. The CDR3 has 16 residues. Trimming took off 0 bases at V and 8 bases at J, with 19 bases between the two ends. The CDR3 reads CASSQEGGSPDRGYTF. CDR3 nucleotides: TGTGCCAGCAGCCAAGAGGGAGGCAGTCCAGACAGAGGCTACACCTTC.

The rearrangement uses TRBV7-2 and TRBJ2-6; D unclear. This CDR3 is 13 amino acids long. Germline CDR1 is SGHTA and CDR2 is FQGNSA. The V end lost 0 bases, the J end lost 8 bases, and 5 bases lay between the germline ends. DNA of the CDR3: TGTGCCAGCAGCTTAGCGCACTCCAACGTCCTGACTTTC. Protein: CASSLAHSNVLTF.

In this sample, this clone turned up a few times. The chain employs TRBV1 and TRBJ1-2; the DNA was not used to check the table's D call, TRBD1. TRBV1 is recorded as a pseudogene. The CDR3 totals 15 residues. The CDR3 DNA reads TGCACCAGCAGCCAAGATGACAGGGCCTTCTATGGCTACACCTTC. Residues: CTSSQDDRAFYGYTF.

The V gene is TRBV5-4, the J gene TRBJ2-5, with a weak D call TRBD2 (7 bases). The V end was cut by 10 bases, the J end by 2 bases, with 18 bases between. Germline-derived CDR1 and CDR2 are SGHNT and YYREEE (reference sequence). The CDR3 spans 14 residues. The CDR3 protein is CAYKGGGAQETQYF. CDR3 in DNA: TGTGCCTACAAAGGAGGGGGGGCTCAAGAGACCCAGTACTTC.

The chain has TRBV6-1 and TRBJ2-3; D is uncertain. CDR3 length: 13 amino acids. Trimming cost V 0 bases and J 9 bases, with 10 bases left between them. The germline V gene encodes CDR1 MNHNS and CDR2 SASEGT. CDR3 coding DNA: TGTGCCAGCAGTGAAGCAACACCGACGACGCAGTATTTT. This codes for CASSEATPTTQYF.

This clone was seen only a few times. The chain is built from TRBV7-2 and TRBJ1-2; tentative D call: TRBD1 (6 bases). The V end lost 3 bases, the J end lost 6 bases, and 14 bases lay between the germline ends. This CDR3 spans 14 amino acids. Germline V gives CDR1 SGHTA, CDR2 FQGNSA. The CDR3: CASSFQQGRDGYTF. In DNA form, the CDR3 reads TGTGCCAGCAGCTTTCAGCAGGGGAGGGATGGCTACACCTTC.

V and J are TRBV9 and TRBJ1-4; 7 nucleotides match TRBD1. The CDR3 is 15 residues long. With 2 bases clipped from V and 4 bases from J, the junction kept 5 bases outside the gene matches. Germline V gives CDR1 SGDLS, CDR2 YYNGEE. CDR3 sequence: CASSVGTVFNEKLFF. In DNA form, the CDR3 reads TGTGCCAGCAGCGTGGGGACAGTCTTTAATGAAAAACTGTTTTTT.

CDR3 sequence reads: CASSRETQYF. The CDR3 DNA is TGTGCCAGCAGTAGGGAGACCCAGTACTTC. This rearrangement joins TRBV7-9 to TRBJ2-5; D unclear. V dropped 6 bases and J dropped 5 bases, with 4 bases sitting between them. The CDR3 loop spans 10 amino acids. Germline-derived CDR1 and CDR2 are SEHNR and FQNEAQ (reference sequence).

The chain joins TRBV7-9 to TRBJ2-3; D is unclear. This CDR3 spans 11 amino acids. Germline-derived CDR1 and CDR2 are SEHNR and FQNEAQ (reference sequence). Trimming pared 7 bases from V and 6 bases from J, leaving 8 bases between. This CDR3 is CASNPDDTQYF. In DNA form, the CDR3 reads TGTGCCAGCAACCCCGACGATACGCAGTATTTT. The full variable domain, with the rest looked up from reference TRBV7-9 and TRBJ2-3, is DTGVSQNPRHKITKRGQNVTFRCDPISEHNRLYWYRQTLGQGPEFLTYFQNEAQLEKSRLLSDRFSAERPKGSFSTLEIQRTEQGDSAMYLCASNPDDTQYFGPGTRLTVL.

V gene TRBV15 combines with J gene TRBJ1-5; 7 bases are shared with TRBD1. Germline V gene data show CDR1 as LNHNV and CDR2 as YYDKDF (reference sequence). The CDR3 loop spans 15 amino acids. The J segment lost 0 bases and the V segment lost 2 bases, leaving 1 base of the junction unmatched. DNA for the CDR3: TGTGCCACCAGCAGACAGGGGGTTAGCAATCAGCCCCAGCATTTT. This sequence encodes CATSRQGVSNQPQHF.

The rearrangement links TRBV6-4 to TRBJ2-2; the match to TRBD2 covers 12 bases. CDR3 length: 15 residues. V was pared by 6 bases and J by 6 bases, with 5 bases of the junction left unmatched. The V gene's germline CDR1 is MRHNA and CDR2 SNTAGT. The CDR3 DNA reads TGTGCCAGCAGAGTGACTAGCGGGGGTTCCGGGGAGCTGTTTTTT. Its protein is CASRVTSGGSGELFF.

This rearrangement joins TRBV30 to TRBJ1-5, with TRBD1 matching over 11 bases. The CDR3 runs 15 residues. V shed 3 bases, J shed 6 bases, and the junction held 7 bases outside the gene matches. CDR1 and CDR2 from the germline V gene are GTSNPN and SVGIG (reference sequence). The CDR3 spells CAWRIGQGAFQPQHF. The CDR3 DNA reads TGTGCCTGGAGGATAGGACAGGGGGCGTTTCAGCCCCAGCATTTT.

J is TRBJ2-5 and V is TRBV15; D gene ambiguous. Germline V gives CDR1 LNHNV, CDR2 YYDKDF (reference sequence). V lost 0 bases, J lost 1 base, and 9 bases lay in between. This CDR3 is 15 amino acids long. As DNA, the CDR3 is TGTGCCACCAGCAGAGATAGGCTGGTCCAAGAGACCCAGTACTTC. Residues: CATSRDRLVQETQYF.

This clone has a handful of counts. The gene calls are TRBV19 and TRBJ1-1; D call uncertain. Germline CDR1 LNHDA, CDR2 SQIVND (reference sequence). This CDR3 comprises 14 residues. V lost 7 bases and J 0 bases, leaving 12 bases between the germline ends. CDR3 loop: CASTGPPMNTEAFF. The CDR3 region has the DNA TGTGCCAGTACAGGACCGCCAATGAACACTGAAGCTTTCTTT.